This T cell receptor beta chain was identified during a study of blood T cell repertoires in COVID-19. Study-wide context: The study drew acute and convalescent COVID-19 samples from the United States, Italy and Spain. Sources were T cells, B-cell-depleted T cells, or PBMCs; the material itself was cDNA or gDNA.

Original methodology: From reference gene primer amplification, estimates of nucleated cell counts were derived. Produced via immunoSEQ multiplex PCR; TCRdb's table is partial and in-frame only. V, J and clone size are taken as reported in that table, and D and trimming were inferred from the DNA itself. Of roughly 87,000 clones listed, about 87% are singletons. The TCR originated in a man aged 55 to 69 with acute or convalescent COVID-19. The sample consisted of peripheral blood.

This CDR3 is CASSLSRAAEKLFF. CDR3 nucleotide sequence: TGTGCCAGCAGTCTCAGCAGGGCTGCGGAAAAACTGTTTTTT. The chain employs TRBV2 and TRBJ1-4, with D maybe TRBD1 (5 bases). V was cut by 5 bases and J by 8 bases, with 15 bases left in between. CDR1 is SNHLY and CDR2 is FYNNEI in the germline V gene. There are 14 residues in the CDR3.